These 29 T cell receptor beta chains were sequenced from one sample in a study of cytomegalovirus exposure and HLA in healthy donors. 60 Vbeta and 13 Jbeta primers were used in PCR. Libraries were prepared by immunoSEQ multiplex PCR; TCRdb keeps only in-frame clonotypes and omits some of them. Of 120,000 to 150,000 clones listed, roughly four fifths were seen once; the top ten hold about 3.2%. The sample comprised PBMCs. The receptor source for this set is a man between 18 and 29 years old in good health and CMV-seropositive.

The rearrangement uses TRBV18 and TRBJ2-1, with 8 bases lining up with TRBD2. V was clipped by 5 bases and J by 6 bases; unmatched bases: 6. The CDR3 totals 14 residues. Germline V gene sequence: CDR1 KGHSH, CDR2 LQKENI. This CDR3 reads CASSSPGTSNEQFF. The CDR3, as DNA: TGTGCCAGCTCATCCCCCGGGACTAGCAATGAGCAGTTCTTC.

The chain carries TRBV29-1 and TRBJ2-7; TRBD1 matches 9 bases. Germline CDR1 SQVTM, CDR2 ANQGSEA. V shed 1 base, J shed 2 bases, and the junction held 3 bases outside the gene matches. CDR3 length equals 14 residues. The CDR3, as DNA: TGCAGCGTTGAAGGCGGACAGGGGCCCTACGAGCAGTACTTC. This codes for CSVEGGQGPYEQYF.

This clone was counted only a few times. V and J are TRBV2 and TRBJ2-7; no reliable D call. The length of the CDR3 is 11 residues. The germline gives CDR1 SNHLY, CDR2 FYNNEI. The V and J ends lost 2 bases and 4 bases respectively, with 3 bases between them. CDR3 bases: TGTGCCAGCAGTGAACGGTACGAGCAGTACTTC. Translating gives CASSERYEQYF.

The chain is built from TRBV2 and TRBJ2-2; TRBD2 aligns across 8 bases. The CDR3 is 14 amino acids. Germline trimming cut 10 bases from V and 4 bases from J; bases unmatched to any gene: 8. CDR1 is SNHLY and CDR2 is FYNNEI in the germline V gene. The CDR3 DNA sequence: TGTGCCACAAGCGGGAGTACCGTCACCGGGGAGCTGTTTTTT. This translates into CATSGSTVTGELFF.

A remark on this clone: One end of the junction fails to match germline, which may point to a read error. The rearrangement uses TRBV7-7 and TRBJ2-7; TRBD1 matches at 9 bases. Germline V gene data show CDR1 as SSHAT and CDR2 as FNYEAQ (reference sequence). The CDR3 has 14 amino acids. DNA for the CDR3: TGTGCTAGCAGCTTGGGGACAGGGAGGAACGAGCAGTACTTC. This sequence encodes CASSLGTGRNEQYF.

The rearrangement links TRBV15 to TRBJ2-7, with D possibly matching TRBD2 (5 bases). V was pared by 3 bases and J by 0 bases, with 15 bases between. Germline-derived CDR1 and CDR2 are LNHNV and YYDKDF (reference sequence). The CDR3 is 16 residues long. The CDR3 DNA sequence: TGTGCCACCAGCAGCAGTGTCACTGGAGGCTCCTACGAGCAGTACTTC. Amino acids: CATSSSVTGGSYEQYF.

The chain is built from TRBV6-5 and TRBJ2-7, with 7 positions matching TRBD1. Germline loops: CDR1 MNHEY, CDR2 SVGAGI. Trimming took 7 bases from V and 1 from J; bases not matched to a gene: 10. The CDR3 is made up of 15 amino acids. CDR3 DNA sequence: TGTGCCAGCAACGAAGGGGGCAGGGTGTCCTACGAGCAGTACTTC. This sequence encodes CASNEGGRVSYEQYF.

This chain connects TRBV7-6 to TRBJ2-2; D is uncertain. V was cut by 2 bases and J by 0 bases, with 13 bases left in between. From germline, CDR1 is SGHVS and CDR2 FNYEAQ. The CDR3 has 17 amino acids. CDR3 nucleotide sequence: TGTGCCAGCAGCTTATTGGCATCCGCGGCGAACACCGGGGAGCTGTTTTTT. Protein sequence: CASSLLASAANTGELFF.

V and J are TRBV5-1 and TRBJ2-2, with D possibly being TRBD1 (5 bases). This CDR3 region has 15 residues. Trimming stripped 2 bases from V and 6 bases from J, with 14 bases between. Germline CDR1 is SGHRS and CDR2 is YFSETQ. The CDR3 DNA is TGCGCCAGCAGCTTTCAGGGTGGAATACCCGGGGAGCTGTTTTTT. Translation gives CASSFQGGIPGELFF.

V is TRBV5-1 and J is TRBJ2-1, with 12 bases lining up with TRBD1. With 4 bases clipped from V and 6 bases from J, the junction kept 5 bases outside the gene matches. The CDR3 covers 15 residues. Germline V gene lookup returns CDR1 SGHRS and CDR2 YFSETQ. CDR3: CASSLRDRGLNEQFF. The CDR3 DNA sequence: TGCGCCAGCAGCCTCCGGGACAGGGGGCTCAATGAGCAGTTCTTC.

This rearrangement joins TRBV4-1 to TRBJ1-6; TRBD1 might be the D (5 bases). The CDR3 loop spans 14 amino acids. CDR1 and CDR2 from the germline V gene are MGHRA and YSYEKL. Trimming took 6 bases from V and 12 from J, leaving 18 bases between them. The CDR3 spells CASSDAQGRGPLHF. CDR3 nucleotides: TGCGCCAGCAGTGATGCCCAGGGAAGGGGACCCCTCCACTTT.

The chain links TRBV5-6 to TRBJ2-1; weak D call: TRBD2 (7 bases). This CDR3 contains 16 residues. V was clipped by 2 bases and J by 15 bases, with 27 bases between them. Germline CDR1 SGHDT, CDR2 YYEEEE. The CDR3: CASSLGGGRLLALPFF. The DNA for the CDR3 is TGTGCCAGCAGCTTAGGGGGGGGCCGCCTTCTAGCTTTGCCGTTCTTC. Using reference TRBV5-6 and TRBJ2-1 for the parts outside the CDR3, the full variable domain is DAGVTQSPTHLIKTRGQQVTLRCSPKSGHDTVSWYQQALGQGPQFIFQYYEEEERQRGNFPDRFSGHQFPNYSSELNVNALLLGDSALYLCASSLGGGRLLALPFFGPGTRLTVL.

The chain carries TRBV5-1 and TRBJ1-1; D not certain. The CDR3 has 13 amino acids. Germline CDR1 reads SGHRS; CDR2 reads YFSETQ. Trimming stripped 4 bases from V and 5 bases from J, with 12 bases between. CDR3 sequence reads: CASSPPGGTEAFF. As DNA, the CDR3 is TGCGCCAGCAGCCCCCCCGGCGGGACTGAAGCTTTCTTT.

The chain combines TRBV5-4 with TRBJ2-7, with 8 bases fitting TRBD1. This CDR3 has 15 residues. Germline-derived CDR1 and CDR2 are SGHNT and YYREEE (reference sequence). Trimming removed 0 bases from V and 1 base from J; junction bases left unmatched: 3. The CDR3 loop reads CASSLGTGKSYEQYF. In nucleotides, the CDR3 is TGTGCCAGCAGCTTGGGGACAGGGAAATCCTACGAGCAGTACTTC.

Only a few counts were recorded for this clone. The V and J genes are TRBV6-1 and TRBJ1-2, with D possibly matching TRBD1 (6 bases). CDR3 length equals 13 residues. Trimming cost V 5 bases and J 3 bases, with 10 bases left between them. Germline loops: CDR1 MNHNS, CDR2 SASEGT. The CDR3 sequence: CASSSSGDYGYTF. The CDR3 DNA sequence: TGTGCCAGCAGTTCATCAGGGGACTATGGCTACACCTTC.

CDR3 residues: CASSQRTGSADTQYF. In DNA, the CDR3 is TGTGCCAGCAGCCAACGTACCGGGAGCGCAGATACGCAGTATTTT. The rearrangement joins TRBV14 to TRBJ2-3; D is perhaps TRBD2 (6 bases). The germline CDR1 and CDR2 sequences are SGHDN and FVKESK. V lost 2 bases and J 4 bases, leaving 13 bases between the germline ends. This CDR3 has 15 residues.

V usage is TRBV25-1 and J usage is TRBJ2-1; 12 bases line up with TRBD2. The CDR3 has 16 residues. V gave up 3 bases and J gave up 7 bases; unmatched junction bases: 7. CDR1 and CDR2 (germline): MGHDK, SYGVNS. The CDR3 region is CASSDLLAGGWNEQFF. The CDR3 bases are TGTGCCAGCAGTGACTTACTAGCGGGAGGATGGAATGAGCAGTTCTTC.

The CDR3 region is CASSRNRGETEAFF. In DNA form, the CDR3 reads TGTGCCAGCAGCCGGAACAGGGGGGAGACTGAAGCTTTCTTT. This sequence joins TRBV5-4 and TRBJ1-1, with TRBD1 matching over 8 bases. CDR1 and CDR2 from the germline V gene are SGHNT and YYREEE (reference sequence). V gave up 4 bases and J gave up 5 bases; unmatched junction bases: 7. The CDR3 sequence is 14 residues long.

The rearrangement links TRBV7-3 to TRBJ2-7, with 10 bases matching TRBD2. CDR3 size: 15 residues. V lost 5 bases to trimming and J lost 0 bases; unmatched junction nucleotides: 4. Germline assignment: CDR1 SGHTA and CDR2 FQGTGA. The CDR3 spells CASSVGTSDSYEQYF. The CDR3 coding sequence is TGTGCCAGCAGCGTGGGGACTAGCGACTCCTACGAGCAGTACTTC.

This chain uses TRBV6-5 with TRBJ2-3, with 9 bases lining up with TRBD1. V lost 6 bases to trimming and J lost 0 bases; unmatched junction nucleotides: 4. The CDR3 covers 15 residues. Germline CDR1 MNHEY, CDR2 SVGAGI. The CDR3 nucleotides read TGTGCCAGCAGGCACAGGGGGCCTAGCACAGATACGCAGTATTTT. Its protein product is CASRHRGPSTDTQYF.

The chain couples TRBV6-4 to TRBJ2-3; 7 bases line up with TRBD1. Per germline, CDR1 MRHNA and CDR2 SNTAGT. The junction had 6 bases not matched to a gene; V was cut back by 6 bases and J by 6 bases. This CDR3 has 13 amino acids. This CDR3 is CASSTQGSDTQYF. Written as DNA, the CDR3 is TGTGCCAGCAGCACACAGGGGAGCGATACGCAGTATTTT.

In nucleotides, the CDR3 is TGCGCCAGCAGCACAGGACGCAACACTGAAGCTTTCTTT. As protein: CASSTGRNTEAFF. The J gene is TRBJ1-1, the V gene TRBV5-1, with a possible D match to TRBD1 (5 bases). The V gene lost 4 bases and the J gene lost 2 bases, with 9 bases spanning the gap. The CDR3 has 13 amino acids. Germline CDR1 and CDR2: SGHRS and YFSETQ.

The chain couples TRBV5-1 to TRBJ2-3, with 8 bases that match TRBD1. This CDR3 is 15 amino acids long. Germline CDR1 reads SGHRS; CDR2 reads YFSETQ. The V segment lost 2 bases and the J segment 6 bases; nucleotides outside the gene matches: 8. CDR3 sequence: CASSFTGGYEDTQYF. The CDR3 region has the DNA TGCGCCAGCAGCTTCACAGGGGGTTACGAGGATACGCAGTATTTT. The variable domain in full, completed from reference TRBV5-1 and TRBJ2-3, reads KAGVTQTPRYLIKTRGQQVTLSCSPISGHRSVSWYQQTPGQGLQFLFEYFSETQRNKGNFPGRFSGRQFSNSRSEMNVSTLELGDSALYLCASSFTGGYEDTQYFGPGTRLTVL.

As regards this clone: The junction shows a germline mismatch at one end, possibly a read error. V is TRBV5-8 and J is TRBJ1-1, with D tentatively TRBD1 (6 bases). Germline assignment: CDR1 SGHTS and CDR2 YDEGEE. The CDR3 is made up of 10 amino acids. Here the CDR3 DNA reads TGTGCCAGCAGCTTGAGACAGGCAGTCTTT. It specifies CASSLRQAVF.

This chain links TRBV5-4 with TRBJ1-1; TRBD1 might be the D (5 bases). The CDR3 is 13 amino acids. Between the trimmed V and J ends, which lost 2 bases and 1 base, there was a span of 6 bases. Per the germline V gene, CDR1 is SGHNT and CDR2 is YYREEE (reference sequence). This CDR3 is CASSFQGNTEAFF. The CDR3 nucleotides read TGTGCCAGCAGCTTTCAGGGGAACACTGAAGCTTTCTTT. The entire variable domain, with the rest obtained from reference TRBV5-4 and TRBJ1-1, is as follows: ETGVTQSPTHLIKTRGQQVTLRCSSQSGHNTVSWYQQALGQGPQFIFQYYREEENGRGNFPPRFSGLQFPNYSSELNVNALELDDSALYLCASSFQGNTEAFFGQGTRLTVV.

The chain uses TRBV7-9 and TRBJ2-7; a possible D gene is TRBD1 (6 bases). The CDR3 contains 12 residues. Germline V CDR1 and CDR2: SEHNR, FQNEAQ (reference sequence). V was pared by 8 bases and J by 2 bases, with 10 bases between. The CDR3 DNA reads TGTGCCAGCTCCGACAGGACCTACGAGCAGTACTTC. Translating it yields CASSDRTYEQYF.

This chain links TRBV5-1 with TRBJ1-1; D unresolved. The CDR3 runs to 16 residues. Germline CDR1 and CDR2: SGHRS and YFSETQ. Trimming took off 0 bases at V and 0 bases at J, with 12 bases between the two ends. CDR3 amino acids: CASSLGAGLMNTEAFF. CDR3 DNA: TGCGCCAGCAGCTTGGGAGCGGGCCTTATGAACACTGAAGCTTTCTTT.

J is TRBJ2-3 and V is TRBV28; D possibly corresponds to TRBD1 (5 bases). V lost 5 bases, J lost 8 bases, and 11 bases lay in between. The CDR3 has 12 amino acids. Germline CDR1 is MDHEN and CDR2 is SYDVKM. CDR3 region: CASSGAGATQYF. In DNA form, the CDR3 reads TGTGCCAGCAGTGGGGCCGGAGCTACGCAGTATTTT.

V gene TRBV28 combines with J gene TRBJ2-1, with TRBD2 matching 10 bases. V lost 4 bases, J lost 6 bases, and 9 bases stayed unmatched. CDR3 length: 16 amino acids. Germline CDR1 and CDR2: MDHEN and SYDVKM. The CDR3 nucleotides are TGTGCCAGCAGTTACCAGGGACTAGCGCTAGGCAATGAGCAGTTCTTC. Translated, it gives CASSYQGLALGNEQFF.